This T cell receptor beta chain was recorded in a study of blood T cell repertoires in COVID-19. In the study overall: Specimens from acute and convalescent COVID-19 originated in the United States, Italy and Spain. Sources were T cells, B-cell-depleted T cells, or PBMCs; the material itself was cDNA or gDNA.

There are 16 residues in the CDR3. Germline CDR1 and CDR2: SGHVS and FNYEAQ. Trimming cost V 5 bases and J 2 bases; bases outside gene matches: 6. Original handling: Estimates of nucleated cell counts were drawn from the amplification of reference gene primers. The data were produced by immunoSEQ multiplex PCR, yet TCRdb's version contains in-frame clones alone and is incomplete. V, J and clone size derive from that table, while D and trimming were established from the DNA sequence. This table has fewer than 300,000 clones, over 75% appearing once. During active infection, Seattle patients enrolled and were then monitored through disease.

The sequence came from a man in his forties or fifties with COVID-19, enrolled during active disease. The chain carries TRBV7-6 and TRBJ1-3, with 10 bases identical to TRBD1. Sequencing input: peripheral blood. CDR3 nucleotides: TGTGCCAGCAGCCCCCGGACAGGGGGGACTGGAAACACCATATATTTT. It yields the protein CASSPRTGGTGNTIYF.